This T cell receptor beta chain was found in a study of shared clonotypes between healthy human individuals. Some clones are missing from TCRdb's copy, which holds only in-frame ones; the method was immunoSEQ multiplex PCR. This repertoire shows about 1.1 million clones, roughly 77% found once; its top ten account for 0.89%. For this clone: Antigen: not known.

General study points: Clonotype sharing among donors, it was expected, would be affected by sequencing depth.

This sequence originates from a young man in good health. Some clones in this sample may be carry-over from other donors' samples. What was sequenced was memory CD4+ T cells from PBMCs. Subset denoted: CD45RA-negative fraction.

The CDR3 nucleotides are TGTGCCTGGGGACAGGCGACCGGGGAGCTGTTTTTT. Protein sequence: CAWGQATGELFF. The rearrangement links TRBV30 to TRBJ2-2; 7 bases fit TRBD1. The CDR3 extends over 12 amino acids. Germline loops: CDR1 GTSNPN, CDR2 SVGIG (reference sequence). J gave up 5 bases and V 5 bases, and 2 bases lay outside the gene matches.